This entry describes one TCR beta chain. Its matching antigen is unknown. These data belong to a study of blood T cells in healthy people across ages. Study summary: Per two T cells, about one barcoded beta molecule was captured through template switching. Notes on the study in general: It was not possible, with unsorted PBMCs, to conclusively compare naive and antigen-experienced cells. Roughly linearly, TCR beta diversity per million T cells fell as age increased.

The use of a sample-barcoded 5' primer and a J-beta primer mix characterized a second PCR of about 7 to 12 cycles. MiXCR, applied by TCRdb to the 5' RACE reads, yields one record per CDR3 protein. The sample shows 1.5 million or so distinct CDR3 sequences, 42% of them seen only once. The CDR3 contains 15 residues. Trimming stripped 2 bases from V and 1 base from J, with 14 bases between. The germline V gene encodes CDR1 DFQATT and CDR2 SNEGSKA (reference sequence). The chain uses TRBV20-1 and TRBJ2-5; possibly TRBD1 for D (6 bases). The sequenced sample consisted of blood. The origin of this receptor is a woman under 30 in good health. CDR3: CSARRPTGPQETQYF. The CDR3 coding sequence is TGCAGTGCTAGACGCCCGACAGGTCCCCAAGAGACCCAGTACTTC.